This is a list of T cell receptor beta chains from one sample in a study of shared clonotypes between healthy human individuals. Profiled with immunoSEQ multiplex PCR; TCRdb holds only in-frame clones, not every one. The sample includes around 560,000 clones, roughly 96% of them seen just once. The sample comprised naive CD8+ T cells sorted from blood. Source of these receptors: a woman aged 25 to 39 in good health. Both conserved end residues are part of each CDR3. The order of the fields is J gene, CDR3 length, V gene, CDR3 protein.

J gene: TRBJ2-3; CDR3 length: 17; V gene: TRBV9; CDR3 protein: CASSVETSGLPTDTQYF
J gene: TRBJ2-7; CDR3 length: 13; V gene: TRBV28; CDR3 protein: CASSSDRGDEQYF
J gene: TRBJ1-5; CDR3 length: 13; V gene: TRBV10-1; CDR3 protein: CASSDGRYQPQHF
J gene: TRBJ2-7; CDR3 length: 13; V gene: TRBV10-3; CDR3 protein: CAISEARPYEQYF
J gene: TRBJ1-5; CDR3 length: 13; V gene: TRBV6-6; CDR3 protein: CAARDTGSQPQHF
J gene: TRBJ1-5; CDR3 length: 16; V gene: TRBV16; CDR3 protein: CASSQSRGAENQPQHF
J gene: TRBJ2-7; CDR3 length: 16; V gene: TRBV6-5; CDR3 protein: CASSSILGREPYEQYF
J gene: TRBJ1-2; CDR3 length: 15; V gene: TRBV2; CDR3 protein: CASSERAATNYGYTF
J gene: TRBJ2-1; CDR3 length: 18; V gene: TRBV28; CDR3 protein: CASSLSLDWTSSYNEQFF
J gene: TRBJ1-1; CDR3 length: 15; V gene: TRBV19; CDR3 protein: CASRTGELMNTEAFF
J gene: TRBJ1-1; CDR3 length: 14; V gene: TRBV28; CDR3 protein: CASSRGIGLGEAFF
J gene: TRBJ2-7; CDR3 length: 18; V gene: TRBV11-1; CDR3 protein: CASSPGGNTGHFSPEQYF
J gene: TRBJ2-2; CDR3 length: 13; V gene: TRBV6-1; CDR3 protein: CASKGRNTGELFF
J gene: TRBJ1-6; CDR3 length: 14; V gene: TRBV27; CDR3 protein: CASSGRTGESPLHF
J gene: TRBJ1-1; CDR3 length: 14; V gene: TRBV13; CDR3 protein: CASSLGRENTEAFF
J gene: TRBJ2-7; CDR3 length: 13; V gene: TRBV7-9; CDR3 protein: CASSLADSYEQYF
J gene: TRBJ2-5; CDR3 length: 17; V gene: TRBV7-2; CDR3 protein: CASSWGLAGGTQETQYF
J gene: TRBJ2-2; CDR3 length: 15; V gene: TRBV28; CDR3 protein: CASSRQGPNTGELFF
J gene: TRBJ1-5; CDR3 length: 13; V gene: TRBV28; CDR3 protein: CASSLTVNQPQHF
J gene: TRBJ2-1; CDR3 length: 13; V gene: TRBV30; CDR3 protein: CAWSGELYNEQFF
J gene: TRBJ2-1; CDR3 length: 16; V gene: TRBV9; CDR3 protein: CASSHHPSGSGNEQFF
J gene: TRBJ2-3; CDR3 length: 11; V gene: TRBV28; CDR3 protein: CASSLIDTQYF
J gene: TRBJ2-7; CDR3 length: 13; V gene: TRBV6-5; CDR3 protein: CASSEGLGWGQYF
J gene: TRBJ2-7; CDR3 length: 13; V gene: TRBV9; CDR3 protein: CASSEQGWSEQYF
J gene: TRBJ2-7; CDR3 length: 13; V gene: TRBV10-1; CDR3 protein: CASTPSDSYEQYF
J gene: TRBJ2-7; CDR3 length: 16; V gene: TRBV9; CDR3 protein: CASSVGPPSGRYEQYF
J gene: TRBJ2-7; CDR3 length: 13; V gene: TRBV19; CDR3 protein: CASSPGSSYEQYF
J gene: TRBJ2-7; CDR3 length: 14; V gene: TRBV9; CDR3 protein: CASTLGLAGGEQYF
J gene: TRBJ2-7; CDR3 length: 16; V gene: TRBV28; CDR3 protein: CASSYPSSGLTYEQYF